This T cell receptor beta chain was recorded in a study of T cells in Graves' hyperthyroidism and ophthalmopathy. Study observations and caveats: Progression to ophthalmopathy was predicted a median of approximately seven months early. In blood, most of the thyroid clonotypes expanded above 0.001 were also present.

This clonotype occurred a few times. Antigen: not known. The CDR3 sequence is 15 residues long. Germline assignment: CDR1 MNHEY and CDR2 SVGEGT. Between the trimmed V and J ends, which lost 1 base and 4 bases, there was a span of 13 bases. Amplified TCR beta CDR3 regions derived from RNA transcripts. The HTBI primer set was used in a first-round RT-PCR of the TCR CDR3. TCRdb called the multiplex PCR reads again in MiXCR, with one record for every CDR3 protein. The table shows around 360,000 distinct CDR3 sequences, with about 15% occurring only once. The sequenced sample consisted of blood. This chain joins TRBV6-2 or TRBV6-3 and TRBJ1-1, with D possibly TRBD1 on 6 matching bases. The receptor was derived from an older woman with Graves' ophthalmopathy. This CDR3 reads CASSYLTGPGTEAFF. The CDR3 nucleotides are TGTGCCAGCAGTTACTTGACAGGTCCGGGCACTGAAGCTTTCTTT.